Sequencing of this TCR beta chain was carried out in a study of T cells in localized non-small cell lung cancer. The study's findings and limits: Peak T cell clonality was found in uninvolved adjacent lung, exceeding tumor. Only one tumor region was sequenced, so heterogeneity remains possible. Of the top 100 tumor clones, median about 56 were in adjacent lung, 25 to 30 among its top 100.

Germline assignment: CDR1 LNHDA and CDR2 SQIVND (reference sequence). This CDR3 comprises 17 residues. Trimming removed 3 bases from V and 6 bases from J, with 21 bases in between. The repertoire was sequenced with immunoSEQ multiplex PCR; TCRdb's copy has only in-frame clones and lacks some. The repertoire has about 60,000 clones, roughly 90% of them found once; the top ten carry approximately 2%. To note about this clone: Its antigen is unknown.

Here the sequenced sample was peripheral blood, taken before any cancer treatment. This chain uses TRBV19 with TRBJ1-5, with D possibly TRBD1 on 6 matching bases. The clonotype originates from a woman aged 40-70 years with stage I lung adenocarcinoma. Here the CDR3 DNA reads TGTGCCAGTAGTATTGGGGTTTTGGGGGCGAGGGGTCAGCCCCAGCATTTT. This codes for CASSIGVLGARGQPQHF.